This entry features one TCR beta chain sequence. A J-beta primer mix and a sample-barcoded 5' primer were used in a second PCR of about 6 to 12 cycles. TCRdb called the 5' RACE reads again in MiXCR, with one record for every CDR3 protein. The sample shows about 1.4 million distinct CDR3 sequences, approximately 59% of them seen only once. This record comes from a study of blood T cells in healthy people across ages. Germline CDR1 and CDR2: ENHRY and SYGVKD. The V end was cut by 7 bases, the J end by 0 bases, with 13 bases between. This CDR3 has 15 amino acids. Specimen: blood. The rearrangement uses TRBV10-3 and TRBJ2-1, with D hard to call. The TCR sequence derives from a man in his late teens or twenties in good health. The DNA for the CDR3 is TGTGCCATCACCGGAAGGGATAACTCCTACAATGAGCAGTTCTTC. It codes for CAITGRDNSYNEQFF.